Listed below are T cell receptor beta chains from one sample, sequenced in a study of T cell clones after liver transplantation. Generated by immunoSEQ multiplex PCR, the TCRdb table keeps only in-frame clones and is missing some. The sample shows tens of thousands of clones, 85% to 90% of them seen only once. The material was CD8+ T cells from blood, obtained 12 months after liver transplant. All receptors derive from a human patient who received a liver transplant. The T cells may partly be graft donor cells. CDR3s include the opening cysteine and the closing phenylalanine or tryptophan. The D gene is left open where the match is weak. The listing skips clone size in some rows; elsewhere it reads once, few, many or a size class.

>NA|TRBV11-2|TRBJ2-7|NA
CASSFKGEQYF
TGTGCCAGCAGCTTCAAAGGCGAGCAGTACTTC
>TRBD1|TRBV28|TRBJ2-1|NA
CAARGPTSYNEQFF
TGTGCCGCCAGGGGGCCCACTTCCTACAATGAGCAGTTCTTC
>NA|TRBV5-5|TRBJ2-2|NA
CASSLSQILTGELFF
TGTGCCAGCAGCTTGAGCCAAATACTCACCGGGGAGCTGTTTTTT
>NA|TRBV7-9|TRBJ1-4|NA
CASSLLDRPNEKLFF
TGTGCCAGCAGCTTACTTGACAGACCTAATGAAAAACTGTTTTTT
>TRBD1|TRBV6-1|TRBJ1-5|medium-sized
CASSTGGRQPQHF
TGTGCCAGCAGTACAGGGGGCAGACAGCCCCAGCATTTT
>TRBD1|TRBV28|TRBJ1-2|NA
CASSLWEGAFGYTF
TGTGCCAGCAGTTTATGGGAGGGGGCGTTTGGCTACACCTTC
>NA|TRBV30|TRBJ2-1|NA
CAWCLTGIEQFF
TGTGCCTGGTGTCTTACGGGTATTGAGCAGTTCTTC
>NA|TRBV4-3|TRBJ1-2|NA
CASSQDRGHANYGYTF
TGCGCCAGCAGCCAAGATCGGGGACACGCTAACTATGGCTACACCTTC
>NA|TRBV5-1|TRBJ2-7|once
CASSALGTGAYEQYF
TGCGCCAGCAGCGCGCTGGGGACGGGAGCCTACGAGCAGTACTTC
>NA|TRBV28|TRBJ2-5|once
CASSKGPREETQYF
TGTGCCAGCAGTAAGGGACCTCGAGAGGAGACCCAGTACTTC
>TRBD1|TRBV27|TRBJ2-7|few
CASSWTGGEQYF
TGTGCCAGCAGTTGGACAGGGGGTGAGCAGTACTTC
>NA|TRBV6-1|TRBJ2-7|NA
CASSERRFRYEQYF
TGTGCCAGCAGTGAACGGCGATTCCGCTACGAGCAGTACTTC
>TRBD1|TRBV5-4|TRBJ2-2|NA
CASSLPGQGNTGELFF
TGTGCCAGCAGCCTCCCGGGACAGGGTAACACCGGGGAGCTGTTTTTT
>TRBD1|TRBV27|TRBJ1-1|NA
CASWVLAGGRKTEAFF
TGTGCCAGCTGGGTACTTGCAGGGGGCAGAAAGACTGAAGCTTTCTTT
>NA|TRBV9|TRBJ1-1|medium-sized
CASSVAGLNTEAFF
TGTGCCAGCAGCGTAGCGGGCTTGAACACTGAAGCTTTCTTT
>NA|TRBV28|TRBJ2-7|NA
CASSLGRAYEQYF
TGTGCCAGCAGTTTAGGCAGGGCCTACGAGCAGTACTTC
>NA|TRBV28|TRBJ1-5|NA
CASSGGKNNQPQHF
TGTGCCAGCAGTGGGGGGAAGAACAATCAGCCCCAGCATTTT
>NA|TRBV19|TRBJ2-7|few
CASSFQVGDREQYF
TGTGCCAGTAGTTTTCAAGTCGGGGATCGCGAGCAGTACTTC
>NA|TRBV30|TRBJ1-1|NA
CAWSVSMNTEAFF
TGTGCCTGGAGTGTGAGCATGAACACTGAAGCTTTCTTT
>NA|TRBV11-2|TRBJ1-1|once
CASSLEMVGAFF
TGTGCCAGCAGCTTAGAAATGGTGGGAGCTTTCTTT
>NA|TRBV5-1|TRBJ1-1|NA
CASSLSGNPEAFF
TGCGCCAGCAGCTTGTCAGGGAACCCTGAAGCTTTCTTT
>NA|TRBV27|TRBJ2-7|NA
CASSLGAGLSYEQYF
TGTGCCAGCAGTTTAGGTGCCGGACTCTCCTACGAGCAGTACTTC
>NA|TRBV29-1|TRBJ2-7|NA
CSVIRPDRYEQYF
TGCAGCGTTATCCGCCCAGACCGCTACGAGCAGTACTTC
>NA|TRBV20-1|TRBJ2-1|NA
CSARDVNEQFF
TGCAGTGCTAGAGACGTCAATGAGCAGTTCTTC
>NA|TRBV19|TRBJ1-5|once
CASSITLWRTDYQPQHF
TGTGCCAGTAGTATAACCCTTTGGAGGACAGATTATCAGCCCCAGCATTTT
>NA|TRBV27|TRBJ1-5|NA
CASSLQDGQPQHF
TGTGCCAGCAGTTTACAAGACGGGCAGCCCCAGCATTTT
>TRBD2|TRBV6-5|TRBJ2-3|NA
CASTISGKTDTQYF
TGTGCCAGCACTATTAGCGGGAAGACAGATACGCAGTATTTT
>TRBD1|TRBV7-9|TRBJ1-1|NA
CASSSSRDRVRMAEAFF
TGTGCCAGCAGCTCGTCCCGGGACAGGGTGAGGATGGCTGAAGCTTTCTTT
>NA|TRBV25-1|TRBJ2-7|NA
CASSDSLGDSYEQYF
TGTGCCAGCAGTGACTCTTTAGGGGACTCCTACGAGCAGTACTTC
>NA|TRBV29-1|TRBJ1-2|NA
CSVGEGGNGYTF
TGCAGCGTTGGGGAGGGGGGTAATGGCTACACCTTC
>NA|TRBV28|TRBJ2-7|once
CASSLGQLHYEQYF
TGTGCCAGCAGTTTGGGACAACTCCACTACGAGCAGTACTTC
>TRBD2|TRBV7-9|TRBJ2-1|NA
CASSVTSAPSYNEQFF
TGTGCCAGCAGCGTTACTAGCGCCCCCTCCTACAATGAGCAGTTCTTC
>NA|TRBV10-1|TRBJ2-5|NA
CASSVGFGPGETQYF
TGCGCCAGCAGTGTGGGGTTCGGCCCCGGAGAGACCCAGTACTTC
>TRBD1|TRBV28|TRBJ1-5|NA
CASSSGTASNQPQHF
TGTGCCAGCAGTTCCGGGACAGCTAGCAATCAGCCCCAGCATTTT
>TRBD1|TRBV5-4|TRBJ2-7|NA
CASSLDRGSYEQYF
TGTGCCAGCAGCTTGGACAGGGGTTCCTACGAGCAGTACTTC
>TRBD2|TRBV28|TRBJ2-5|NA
CASSFPSGGEETQYF
TGTGCCAGCAGTTTCCCCTCCGGGGGGGAAGAGACCCAGTACTTC
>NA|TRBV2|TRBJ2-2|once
CASSDEGGGGTGELFF
TGTGCCAGCAGTGATGAAGGGGGAGGCGGGACCGGGGAGCTGTTTTTT
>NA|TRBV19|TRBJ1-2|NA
CASTPGNNYGYTF
TGTGCCAGTACCCCCGGAAATAACTATGGCTACACCTTC
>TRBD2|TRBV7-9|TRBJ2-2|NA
CASSPGLAAGELFF
TGTGCCAGCAGCCCGGGACTAGCGGCCGGGGAGCTGTTTTTT
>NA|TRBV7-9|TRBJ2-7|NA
CASSLAGGLTEQYF
TGTGCCAGCAGCTTAGCGGGAGGATTAACCGAGCAGTACTTC
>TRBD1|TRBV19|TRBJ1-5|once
CASSILGQERHQPQHF
TGTGCCAGTAGTATCCTAGGACAGGAGCGACACCAGCCCCAGCATTTT
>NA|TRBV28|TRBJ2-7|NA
CASSFSYEQYF
TGTGCCAGCAGTTTCTCCTACGAGCAGTACTTC
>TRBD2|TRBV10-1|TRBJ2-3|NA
CASSTGLAVDTQYF
TGCGCCAGCAGCACGGGACTAGCAGTAGATACGCAGTATTTT
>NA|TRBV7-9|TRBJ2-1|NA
CASSLKGYEQFF
TGTGCCAGCAGCTTAAAGGGCTACGAGCAGTTCTTC
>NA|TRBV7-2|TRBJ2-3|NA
CASSRGLAPTDTQYF
TGTGCCAGCAGCCGAGGTCTAGCACCCACAGATACGCAGTATTTT
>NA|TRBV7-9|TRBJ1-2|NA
CASSSNQYGGPLGGYTF
TGTGCCAGCAGCTCCAACCAATATGGAGGGCCGTTGGGGGGCTACACCTTC
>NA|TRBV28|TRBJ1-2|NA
CASRTARGFPIAGYTF
TGTGCCAGCAGAACGGCCCGGGGATTTCCGATCGCTGGCTACACCTTC
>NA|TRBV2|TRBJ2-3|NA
CASSAWTGDGGTQYF
TGTGCCAGCAGTGCGTGGACTGGAGACGGGGGTACGCAGTATTTT
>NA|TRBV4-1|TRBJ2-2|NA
CASSLALTANTGELFF
TGCGCCAGCAGCCTAGCTCTGACAGCGAACACCGGGGAGCTGTTTTTT
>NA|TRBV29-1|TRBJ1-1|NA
CSVEAEETEAFF
TGCAGCGTCGAGGCGGAGGAGACTGAAGCTTTCTTT
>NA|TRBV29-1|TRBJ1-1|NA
CSVDRGDGQAFF
TGCAGCGTTGATCGAGGGGACGGCCAAGCTTTCTTT